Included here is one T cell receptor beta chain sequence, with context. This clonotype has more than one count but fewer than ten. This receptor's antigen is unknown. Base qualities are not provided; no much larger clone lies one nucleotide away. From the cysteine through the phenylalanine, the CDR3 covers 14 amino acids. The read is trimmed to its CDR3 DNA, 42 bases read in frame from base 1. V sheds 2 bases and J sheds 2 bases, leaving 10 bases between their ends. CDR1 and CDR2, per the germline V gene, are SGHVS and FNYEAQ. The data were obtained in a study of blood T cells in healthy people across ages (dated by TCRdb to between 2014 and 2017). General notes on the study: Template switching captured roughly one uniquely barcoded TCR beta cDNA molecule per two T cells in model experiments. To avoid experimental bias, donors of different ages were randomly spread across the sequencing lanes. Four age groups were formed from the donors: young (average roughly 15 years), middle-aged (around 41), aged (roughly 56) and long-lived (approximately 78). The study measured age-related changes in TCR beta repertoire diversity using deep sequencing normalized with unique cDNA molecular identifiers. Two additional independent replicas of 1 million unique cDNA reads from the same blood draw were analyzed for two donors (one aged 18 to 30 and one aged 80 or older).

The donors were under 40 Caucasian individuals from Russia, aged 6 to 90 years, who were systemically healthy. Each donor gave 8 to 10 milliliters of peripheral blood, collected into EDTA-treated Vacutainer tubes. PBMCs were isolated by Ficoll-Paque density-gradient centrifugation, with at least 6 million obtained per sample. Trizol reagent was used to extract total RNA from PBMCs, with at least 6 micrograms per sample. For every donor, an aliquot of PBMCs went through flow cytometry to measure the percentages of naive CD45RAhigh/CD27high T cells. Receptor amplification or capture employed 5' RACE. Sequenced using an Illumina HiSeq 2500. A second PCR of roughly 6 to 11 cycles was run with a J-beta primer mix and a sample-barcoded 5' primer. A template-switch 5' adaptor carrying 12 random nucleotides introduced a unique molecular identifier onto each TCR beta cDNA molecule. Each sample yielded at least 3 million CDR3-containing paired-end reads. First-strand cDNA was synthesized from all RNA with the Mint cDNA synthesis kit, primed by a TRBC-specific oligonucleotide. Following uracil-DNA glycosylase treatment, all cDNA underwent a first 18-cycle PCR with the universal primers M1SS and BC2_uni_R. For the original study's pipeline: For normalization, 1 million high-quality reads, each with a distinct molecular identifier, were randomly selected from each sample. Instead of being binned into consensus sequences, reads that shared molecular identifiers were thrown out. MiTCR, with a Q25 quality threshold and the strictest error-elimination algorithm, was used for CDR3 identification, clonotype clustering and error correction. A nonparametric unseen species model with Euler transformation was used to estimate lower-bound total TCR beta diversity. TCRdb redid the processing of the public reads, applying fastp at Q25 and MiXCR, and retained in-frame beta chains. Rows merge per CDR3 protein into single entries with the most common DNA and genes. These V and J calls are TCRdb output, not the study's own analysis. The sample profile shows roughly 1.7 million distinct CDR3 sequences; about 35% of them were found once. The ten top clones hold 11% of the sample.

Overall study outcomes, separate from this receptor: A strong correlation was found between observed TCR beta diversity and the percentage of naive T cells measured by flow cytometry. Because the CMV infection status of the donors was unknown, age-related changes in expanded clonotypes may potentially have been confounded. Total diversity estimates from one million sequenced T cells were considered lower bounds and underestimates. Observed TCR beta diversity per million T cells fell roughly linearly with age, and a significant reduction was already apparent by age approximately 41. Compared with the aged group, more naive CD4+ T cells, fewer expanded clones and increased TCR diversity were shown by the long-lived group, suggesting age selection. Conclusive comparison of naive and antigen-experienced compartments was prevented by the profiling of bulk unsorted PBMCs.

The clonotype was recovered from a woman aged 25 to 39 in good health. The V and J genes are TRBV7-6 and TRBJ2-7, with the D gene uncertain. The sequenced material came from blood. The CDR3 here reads CASSLNPAPYEQYF. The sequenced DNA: TGTGCCAGCAGCTTAAACCCAGCCCCCTACGAGCAGTACTTC.